The next 23 T cell receptor beta chains were all read from a single sample in a study of glioma-infiltrating T cells after dendritic cell vaccination (dated by TCRdb to about 2016). Receptor libraries were prepared by the immunoSEQ multiplex PCR assay. Held by TCRdb, this immuneACCESS table contains in-frame sequences only and omits some clones. Under half of the omission traces to an unresolved V gene where checked; the cause of the rest is unknown. The sample table contains about 65,000 clones; only one count was recorded for approximately 86% of them. In total, the top ten clones hold 11% of the sample. Read against the paper, the sample's time point label means: after dendritic cell vaccination, including at tumor progression/relapse. The sample in question was blood, obtained after dendritic cell vaccination. All receptors come from a human donor with glioblastoma.

The CDR3 nucleotides read TGTGCCAGCAGTGAACAGGGATCGAACACTGAAGCTTTCTTT. Protein sequence: CASSEQGSNTEAFF. V usage is TRBV25-1 and J usage is TRBJ1-1; possible D gene TRBD1, 5 bases. CDR1 MGHDK and CDR2 SYGVNS come from the germline V gene. V was trimmed by 2 bases and J by 1 base, leaving 8 bases between them. The CDR3 length is 14 residues.

The chain combines TRBV7-9 with TRBJ2-1, with D tentatively TRBD1 (5 bases). CDR3 length equals 17 residues. Germline-derived CDR1 and CDR2 are SEHNR and FQNEAQ (reference sequence). V lost 3 bases to trimming and J lost 3 bases, with 18 bases between them. This chain's CDR3 is CASSFRGQSAHYNEQFF. The CDR3 nucleotides read TGTGCCAGCAGCTTTAGGGGTCAAAGTGCCCACTACAATGAGCAGTTCTTC.

The chain employs TRBV27 and TRBJ2-1; the match to TRBD2 covers 9 bases. The V segment lost 2 bases and the J segment 2 bases; nucleotides outside the gene matches: 1. This CDR3 contains 15 residues. Germline CDR1 and CDR2: MNHEY and SMNVEV (reference sequence). The DNA of the CDR3 is TGTGCCAGCAGTTTAGCGGGAGGGACCTACAATGAGCAGTTCTTC. Protein sequence: CASSLAGGTYNEQFF.

The chain joins TRBV18 to TRBJ1-2, with a tentative D call TRBD1 (6 bases). Per the germline V gene, CDR1 is KGHSH and CDR2 is LQKENI. Between the trimmed V and J ends, which lost 2 bases and 4 bases, there was a span of 14 bases. The CDR3 length is 15 residues. The CDR3 bases are TGTGCCAGCTCACCAGAGGTCAGGGGACCCTATGGCTACACCTTC. Translation: CASSPEVRGPYGYTF.

This sequence joins TRBV29-1 and TRBJ2-7; 7 bases align to TRBD2. The CDR3 is made up of 16 amino acids. CDR1 is SQVTM, CDR2 ANQGSEA, per germline. V gave up 6 bases and J gave up 2 bases; unmatched junction bases: 16. The DNA of the CDR3 is TGCAGCGTGGGGGGGATAGACGGTGGTCGGACCTACGAGCAGTACTTC. Translating it yields CSVGGIDGGRTYEQYF.

The J gene is TRBJ1-1, the V gene TRBV27, with TRBD1 as a possible D gene (5 bases). V gave up 2 bases and J gave up 6 bases, with 16 bases separating them. The CDR3 covers 15 residues. Germline V CDR1 and CDR2: MNHEY, SMNVEV (reference sequence). The CDR3, as DNA: TGTGCCAGCAGTTTAAGGGGCGTCGAAAAGTCTGAAGCTTTCTTT. Amino acid sequence: CASSLRGVEKSEAFF.

V usage is TRBV25-1 and J usage is TRBJ2-7; a weak D match, TRBD1 (6 bases). In germline, CDR1 is MGHDK, CDR2 SYGVNS. The V gene lost 1 base and the J gene lost 0 bases, with 7 bases spanning the gap. The CDR3 sequence is 14 residues long. Here the CDR3 reads CASSELDSSYEQYF. The CDR3 DNA follows: TGTGCCAGCAGTGAATTGGACAGCTCCTACGAGCAGTACTTC.

The sample holds one count of this clone. V and J are TRBV2 and TRBJ1-2; possibly TRBD1 for D (5 bases). The CDR3 contains 18 residues. The germline V gene encodes CDR1 SNHLY and CDR2 FYNNEI. The ends were cut back, 0 bases at V and 0 bases at J, with 17 bases in the middle. The CDR3 loop is CASSEAPDIVRANYGYTF. The DNA for the CDR3 is TGTGCCAGCAGTGAAGCGCCGGACATAGTACGGGCTAACTATGGCTACACCTTC. The whole variable domain, filled in from reference TRBV2 and TRBJ1-2, reads EPEVTQTPSHQVTQMGQEVILRCVPISNHLYFYWYRQILGQKVEFLVSFYNNEISEKSEIFDDQFSVERPDGSNFTLKIRSTKLEDSAMYFCASSEAPDIVRANYGYTFGSGTRLTVV.

J is TRBJ1-2 and V is TRBV19, with D possibly being TRBD1 (5 bases). CDR3 length equals 16 residues. Trimming cost V 1 base and J 8 bases, with 20 bases left between them. In germline, CDR1 is LNHDA, CDR2 SQIVND (reference sequence). The CDR3 is CASSIALNRGAGGYTF. The CDR3 DNA is TGTGCCAGTAGTATAGCCCTCAACCGGGGCGCGGGGGGCTACACCTTC.

This sequence joins TRBV2 and TRBJ1-5; 8 bases match TRBD1. With 5 bases clipped from V and 1 base from J, the junction kept 7 bases outside the gene matches. Per germline, CDR1 SNHLY and CDR2 FYNNEI. The CDR3 totals 16 residues. This CDR3 reads CASSRQGKDSNQPQHF. CDR3 coding DNA: TGTGCCAGCAGTCGACAGGGGAAGGACAGCAATCAGCCCCAGCATTTT.

The chain combines TRBV30 with TRBJ1-2; 8 bases line up with TRBD1. V trimming: 2 bases; J trimming: 10 bases; junction bases outside the gene matches: 12. The CDR3 has 14 residues. The germline V gene encodes CDR1 GTSNPN and CDR2 SVGIG (reference sequence). The CDR3 nucleotides are TGTGCCTGGAGTCCTTCCAGAAGACAGGGGAACTACACCTTC. Translated, it gives CAWSPSRRQGNYTF.

V is TRBV5-6 and J is TRBJ2-4; tentative D call: TRBD2 (6 bases). Trimming shortened V by 4 bases and J by 0 bases, and 11 bases separated the two germline ends. The length of the CDR3 is 15 residues. Germline V gene data show CDR1 as SGHDT and CDR2 as YYEEEE. CDR3 sequence reads: CASSTSGLAKNIQYF. The CDR3 bases are TGTGCCAGCAGCACGAGCGGGCTAGCCAAAAACATTCAGTACTTC.

The rearrangement joins TRBV19 to TRBJ1-1, with unresolved D. The CDR3 length is 15 residues. Germline loops: CDR1 LNHDA, CDR2 SQIVND (reference sequence). V lost 4 bases to trimming and J lost 1 base, with 13 bases between them. The CDR3 nucleotides read TGTGCCAGTAGTAACCCGCGGAGGACGAACACTGAAGCTTTCTTT. The encoded protein is CASSNPRRTNTEAFF.

In this sample, this clone turned up once. This chain links TRBV29-1 with TRBJ1-2, with TRBD1 identical over 9 bases. V gave up 6 bases and J gave up 7 bases; unmatched junction bases: 9. Looked up from germline, CDR1 is SQVTM and CDR2 is ANQGSEA. The CDR3 runs 13 residues. The CDR3 DNA is TGCAGCGTAGAACAGGGGGCGACTGGTGGCTACACCTTC. Translated: CSVEQGATGGYTF.

This clone occurred once. The chain uses TRBV30 and TRBJ2-5, with 9 bases identical to TRBD2. Germline V gene lookup returns CDR1 GTSNPN and CDR2 SVGIG (reference sequence). Germline trimming cut 1 base from V and 5 bases from J; bases unmatched to any gene: 11. The CDR3 has 16 amino acids. CDR3 protein: CAWSDDLAGGRETQYF. Written as DNA, the CDR3 is TGTGCCTGGAGTGACGACTTGGCGGGGGGGCGTGAGACCCAGTACTTC.

The chain employs TRBV4-3 and TRBJ2-1; D uncertain. Per the germline V gene, CDR1 is LGHNA and CDR2 is YSLEER. CDR3 length: 16 residues. V was pared by 1 base and J by 0 bases, with 10 bases between. The CDR3 nucleotides read TGCGCCAGCAGCCAAGCTCTGCTGAGCTCCTACAATGAGCAGTTCTTC. This sequence encodes CASSQALLSSYNEQFF.

The chain couples TRBV5-4 to TRBJ2-7, with D possibly matching TRBD1 (6 bases). This CDR3 region has 13 residues. Trimming removed 0 bases from V and 10 bases from J, with 14 bases in between. Per the germline V gene, CDR1 is SGHNT and CDR2 is YYREEE (reference sequence). The CDR3 DNA reads TGTGCCAGCAGCTTGGGCAGGGGCCGCGAACAGTACTTC. Protein sequence: CASSLGRGREQYF.

This sequence joins TRBV18 and TRBJ1-1, with TRBD1 matching 9 bases. Germline loops: CDR1 KGHSH, CDR2 LQKENI. The junction had 7 bases not matched to a gene; V was cut back by 2 bases and J by 3 bases. The CDR3 length is 16 residues. The CDR3 nucleotides read TGTGCCAGCTCACCAAGGACAGGGGCCGGGGACACTGAAGCTTTCTTT. Amino acid sequence: CASSPRTGAGDTEAFF.

This chain connects TRBV4-3 to TRBJ1-2, with a tentative D call TRBD1 (5 bases). The CDR3 spans 15 residues. From germline, CDR1 is LGHNA and CDR2 YSLEER. V was pared by 3 bases and J by 2 bases, with 13 bases between. CDR3 bases: TGCGCCAGCAGCCAGGGTCTAGGGGCGAACTATGGCTACACCTTC. Translating gives CASSQGLGANYGYTF.

V is TRBV2 and J is TRBJ1-1; 7 positions match TRBD1. This CDR3 comprises 14 residues. Germline loops: CDR1 SNHLY, CDR2 FYNNEI. J gave up 5 bases and V 8 bases, and 11 bases lay outside the gene matches. The chain's CDR3 is CASGVKGAGTEAFF. CDR3 bases: TGTGCCAGCGGTGTGAAGGGGGCTGGGACTGAAGCTTTCTTT.

The chain joins TRBV5-6 to TRBJ1-3; 8 positions agree with TRBD1. Germline loops: CDR1 SGHDT, CDR2 YYEEEE. Trimming took 4 bases from V and 2 from J; bases not matched to a gene: 11. The CDR3 runs to 17 residues. This chain's CDR3 is CASSPFYGQGAGNTIYF. DNA for the CDR3: TGTGCCAGCAGCCCATTCTACGGACAGGGTGCTGGAAACACCATATATTTT.

This clone appeared a single time. The chain is built from TRBV7-9 and TRBJ1-1, with TRBD1 identical over 7 bases. The CDR3 runs to 15 residues. Germline-derived CDR1 and CDR2 are SEHNR and FQNEAQ (reference sequence). Losses at the gene ends were 4 bases for V and 4 bases for J; bases not matched to a gene: 9. The CDR3 region is CASSSLGQEGTEAFF. The CDR3 bases are TGTGCCAGCAGCTCACTAGGACAGGAAGGCACTGAAGCTTTCTTT.

This rearrangement joins TRBV6-5 to TRBJ2-3, with a weak D call TRBD1 (5 bases). V lost 6 bases and J 0 bases, leaving 10 bases between the germline ends. This CDR3 has 14 amino acids. Germline loops: CDR1 MNHEY, CDR2 SVGAGI. The CDR3 DNA reads as TGTGCCAGCAGGGTGCAGGGAAGCACAGATACGCAGTATTTT. Protein product: CASRVQGSTDTQYF.